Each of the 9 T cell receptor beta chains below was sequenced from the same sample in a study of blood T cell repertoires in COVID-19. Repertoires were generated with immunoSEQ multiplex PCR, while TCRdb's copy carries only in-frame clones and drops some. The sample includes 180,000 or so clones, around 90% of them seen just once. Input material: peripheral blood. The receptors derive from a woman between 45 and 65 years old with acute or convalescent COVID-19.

CDR3 residues: CAWAVGNTGELFF. The DNA for the CDR3 is TGTGCCTGGGCGGTCGGGAACACCGGGGAGCTGTTTTTT. This chain connects TRBV30 to TRBJ2-2; D not certain. The germline CDR1 and CDR2 sequences are GTSNPN and SVGIG (reference sequence). The CDR3 extends over 13 amino acids. V was trimmed by 5 bases and J by 1 base, leaving 8 bases between them.

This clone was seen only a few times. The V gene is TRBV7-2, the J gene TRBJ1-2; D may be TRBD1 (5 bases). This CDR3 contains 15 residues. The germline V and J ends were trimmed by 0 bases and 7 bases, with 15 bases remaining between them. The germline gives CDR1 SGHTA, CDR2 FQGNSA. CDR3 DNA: TGTGCCAGCAGCTTAGCGCTAGGAGGGGATGTTGGCTACACCTTC. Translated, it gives CASSLALGGDVGYTF.

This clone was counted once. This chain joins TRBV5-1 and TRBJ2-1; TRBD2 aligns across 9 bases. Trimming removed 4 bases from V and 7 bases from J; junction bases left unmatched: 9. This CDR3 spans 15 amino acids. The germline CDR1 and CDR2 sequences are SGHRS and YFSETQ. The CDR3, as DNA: TGCGCCAGCAGCACGGACGGACTAGCGCAGAATGAGCAGTTCTTC. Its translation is CASSTDGLAQNEQFF.

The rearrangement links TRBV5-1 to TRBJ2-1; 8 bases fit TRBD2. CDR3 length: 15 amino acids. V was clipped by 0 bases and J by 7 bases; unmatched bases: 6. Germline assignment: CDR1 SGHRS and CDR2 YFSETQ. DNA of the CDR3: TGCGCCAGCAGCTTGGCAGCGGGGGTTGAGAATGAGCAGTTCTTC. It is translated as CASSLAAGVENEQFF.

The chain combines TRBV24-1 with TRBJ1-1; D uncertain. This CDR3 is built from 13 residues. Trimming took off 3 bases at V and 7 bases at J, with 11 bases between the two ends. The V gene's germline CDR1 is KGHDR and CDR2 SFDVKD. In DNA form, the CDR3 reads TGTGCCACCAGTGATCCGGAGGTCCGTGAAGCTTTCTTT. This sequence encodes CATSDPEVREAFF.

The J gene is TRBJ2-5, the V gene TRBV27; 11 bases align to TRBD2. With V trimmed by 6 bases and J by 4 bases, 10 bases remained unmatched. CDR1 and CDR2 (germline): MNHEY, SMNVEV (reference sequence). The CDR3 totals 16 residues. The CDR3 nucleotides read TGTGCCAGCAGGCCACTAGCGGGAGCATTAGGAGAGACCCAGTACTTC. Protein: CASRPLAGALGETQYF.

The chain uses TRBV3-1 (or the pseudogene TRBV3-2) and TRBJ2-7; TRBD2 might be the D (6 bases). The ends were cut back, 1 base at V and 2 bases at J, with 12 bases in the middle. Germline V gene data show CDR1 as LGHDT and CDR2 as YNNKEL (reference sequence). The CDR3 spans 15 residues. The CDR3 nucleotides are TGTGCCAGCAGCCAAGGGTTTGGCGGGGCCTACGAGCAGTACTTC. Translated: CASSQGFGGAYEQYF.

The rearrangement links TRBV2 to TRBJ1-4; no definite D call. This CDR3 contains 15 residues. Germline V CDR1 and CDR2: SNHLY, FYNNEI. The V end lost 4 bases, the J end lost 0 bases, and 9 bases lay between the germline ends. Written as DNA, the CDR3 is TGTGCCAGCAGTGGTGGGCCGACAACTAATGAAAAACTGTTTTTT. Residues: CASSGGPTTNEKLFF.

This CDR3 is CASSQGGLEQYF. In DNA, the CDR3 is TGTGCCAGCAGCCAAGGAGGTCTCGAGCAGTACTTC. The chain employs TRBV3-1 (or the pseudogene TRBV3-2) and TRBJ2-7, with D uncertain. CDR3 length equals 12 residues. Trimming pared 1 base from V and 6 bases from J, leaving 7 bases between. Germline lookup yields CDR1 LGHDT and CDR2 YNNKEL (reference sequence).